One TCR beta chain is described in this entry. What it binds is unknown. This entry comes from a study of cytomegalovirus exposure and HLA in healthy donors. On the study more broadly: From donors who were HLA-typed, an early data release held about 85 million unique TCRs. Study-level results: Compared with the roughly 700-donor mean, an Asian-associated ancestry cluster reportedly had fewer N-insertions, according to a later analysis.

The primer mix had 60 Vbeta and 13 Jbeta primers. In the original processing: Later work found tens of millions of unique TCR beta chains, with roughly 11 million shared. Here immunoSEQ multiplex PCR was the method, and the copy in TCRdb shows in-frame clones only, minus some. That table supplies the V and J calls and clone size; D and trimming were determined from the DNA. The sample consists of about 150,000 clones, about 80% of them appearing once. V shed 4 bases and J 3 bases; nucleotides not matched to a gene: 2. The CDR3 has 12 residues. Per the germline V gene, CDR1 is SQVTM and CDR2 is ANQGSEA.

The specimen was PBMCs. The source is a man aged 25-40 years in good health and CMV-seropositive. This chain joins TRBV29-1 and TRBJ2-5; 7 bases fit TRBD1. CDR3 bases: TGCAGCGTTGGACAGGGCGAAGAGACCCAGTACTTC. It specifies CSVGQGEETQYF.